These 18 T cell receptor beta chains were all obtained from the same sample, sequenced in a study of regulatory T cells in long-lasting Graves disease. Assembly of TCR beta libraries relied on iRepertoire HTBI primers together with Arm-PCR of CDR3 regions. TCRdb fed the multiplex PCR reads into MiXCR, producing one record per CDR3 protein. The table lists around 400,000 distinct CDR3 sequences, roughly 24% of them singletons, with 25% to 35% in the top ten. As for time point: persistent/refractory GD, antithyroid drugs over 5 years with positive TRAb. Isolated PBMC RNA provided the starting material for the TCR library. The starting material was peripheral blood mononuclear cells (PBMCs), obtained when the disease was refractory, from a patient treated with antithyroid drugs. The receptors here all came from a woman in her 40s with Graves disease.

The chain combines TRBV29-1 with TRBJ1-2; 11 nucleotides match TRBD1. The germline V gene encodes CDR1 SQVTM and CDR2 ANQGSEA. The CDR3 extends over 13 amino acids. Trimming at V came to 7 bases and at J to 6 bases, leaving 7 bases not matched to a gene. CDR3 nucleotides: TGCAGCGCCCTGGGACAGGGGGGAGATGGCTACACCTTC. Translation: CSALGQGGDGYTF.

There are many counts of this clonotype. The rearrangement links TRBV20-1 to TRBJ2-5, with D hard to call. Germline CDR1 is DFQATT and CDR2 is SNEGSKA (reference sequence). The CDR3 runs to 12 residues. The V end lost 3 bases, the J end lost 4 bases, and 9 bases lay between the germline ends. The CDR3 here is CSARTHSETQYF. CDR3 in DNA: TGCAGTGCTAGGACTCATTCAGAGACCCAGTACTTC.

This clonotype was counted ten times or more. This rearrangement joins TRBV12-3 or TRBV12-4 to TRBJ2-5, with D perhaps being TRBD1 or TRBD2 (5 bases each). This CDR3 comprises 13 residues. V lost 6 bases, J lost 0 bases, and 8 bases lay in between. This CDR3 is CASSRDDQETQYF. For the CDR3, the DNA is TGTGCCAGCAGCAGGGACGACCAAGAGACCCAGTACTTC.

This clonotype was picked up many times. The chain combines TRBV7-9 with TRBJ2-5; TRBD2 agrees at 7 bases. The CDR3 covers 13 residues. Germline CDR1 SEHNR, CDR2 FQNEAQ (reference sequence). The V segment lost 4 bases and the J segment 8 bases; nucleotides outside the gene matches: 7. CDR3 protein: CASSSRLALTQYF. The DNA of the CDR3 is TGTGCCAGCAGCTCAAGACTAGCCCTAACCCAGTACTTC.

This clonotype showed up many times. The gene calls are TRBV28 and TRBJ1-3, with 7 positions matching TRBD1. Trimming at V came to 6 bases and at J to 8 bases, leaving 13 bases not matched to a gene. Germline assignment: CDR1 MDHEN and CDR2 SYDVKM. The CDR3 runs to 15 residues. CDR3 DNA: TGTGCCAGCAGCCGGAGGGACAGCCTGAGGGACACCATATATTTT. Translating it yields CASSRRDSLRDTIYF.

The sample holds many counts of this clonotype. The chain combines TRBV11-2 with TRBJ2-5, with D hard to call. The germline CDR1 and CDR2 sequences are SGHAT and FQNNGV. Trimming removed 5 bases at V and 6 bases at J, with 16 bases between. CDR3 length equals 14 residues. CDR3 in amino acids: CASSASTSRQTQYF. In nucleotides, the CDR3 is TGTGCCAGCAGCGCGAGCACCAGCAGGCAGACCCAGTACTTC.

This clonotype has ten or more counts. The J gene is TRBJ2-5, the V gene TRBV28, with D tentatively TRBD2 (5 bases). V dropped 11 bases and J dropped 1 base, with 17 bases sitting between them. In germline, CDR1 is MDHEN, CDR2 SYDVKM. The CDR3 is 14 amino acids. The CDR3 sequence: CAASWASRQETQYF. CDR3 coding DNA: TGTGCCGCTAGCTGGGCATCGCGCCAAGAGACCCAGTACTTC. Full variable domain (missing parts from reference TRBV28 and TRBJ2-5): DVKVTQSSRYLVKRTGEKVFLECVQDMDHENMFWYRQDPGLGLRLIYFSYDVKMKEKGDIPEGYSVSREKKERFSLILESASTNQTSMYLCAASWASRQETQYFGPGTRLLVL.

Many counts were recorded for this clonotype. The chain combines TRBV11-2 with TRBJ2-7, with TRBD1 matching over 8 bases. Germline V gene sequence: CDR1 SGHAT, CDR2 FQNNGV. The CDR3 runs 16 residues. J gave up 6 bases and V 1 base, and 11 bases lay outside the gene matches. The chain's CDR3 is CASSLVGTGQVREQYF. The DNA of the CDR3 is TGTGCCAGCAGCTTAGTCGGTACGGGACAGGTACGCGAGCAGTACTTC.

This clonotype appeared a few times. The chain links TRBV12-3 or TRBV12-4 to TRBJ2-1; the D gene could be TRBD1 or TRBD2 (5 bases each). This CDR3 is 21 amino acids long. V dropped 5 bases and J dropped 1 base, with 30 bases sitting between them. CDR3 nucleotides: TGTGCCAGCAGTCCTGGGACCCCACCAATCAAAGGGGTTGGGTCCTACAATGAGCAGTTCTTC. This encodes CASSPGTPPIKGVGSYNEQFF.

This rearrangement joins TRBV13 to TRBJ2-7; TRBD2 matches 13 bases. Germline values: CDR1 PRHDT, CDR2 FYEKMQ (reference sequence). The trim removed 5 bases at V and 4 bases at J, leaving 8 bases unmatched. This CDR3 has 16 residues. CDR3 residues: CASSPGTSGILYEQYF. In DNA, the CDR3 is TGTGCCAGCAGCCCGGGGACTAGCGGGATCCTATACGAGCAGTACTTC.

This clonotype was observed once. This chain uses TRBV9 with TRBJ1-3; D ambiguous. V was shortened by 0 bases and J by 4 bases, with 20 bases between the two germline ends. Germline V gives CDR1 SGDLS, CDR2 YYNGEE. The CDR3 has 18 residues. The CDR3 loop is CASSVASQASHPGNTIYF. The CDR3 DNA reads TGTGCCAGCAGCGTAGCTAGTCAGGCCAGCCATCCAGGAAACACCATATATTTT.

This clonotype has just one count. The V call is TRBV6-9, the J call TRBJ2-4; 7 nucleotides align to TRBD1. The CDR3 runs 15 residues. Germline CDR1 reads MNHGY; CDR2 reads SVAAGI. Trimming took 3 bases from V and 10 from J; bases not matched to a gene: 12. The CDR3, as DNA: TGTGCCAGCAGTTACACCCCTAAGGGGGCCAAAATTCAGTACTTC. This codes for CASSYTPKGAKIQYF.

This clonotype was seen ten or more times. The chain recombines TRBV12-3 or TRBV12-4 with TRBJ1-5; TRBD1 might be the D (5 bases). This CDR3 has 15 residues. V was shortened by 5 bases and J by 5 bases, with 16 bases between the two germline ends. The CDR3 loop is CASSLRDRPYQPQHF. The CDR3 nucleotides read TGTGCCAGCAGTCTACGGGACCGCCCTTATCAGCCCCAGCATTTT.

The sample holds many counts of this clonotype. The rearrangement links TRBV20-1 to TRBJ1-1; no definite D call. The CDR3 is made up of 14 amino acids. V dropped 0 bases and J dropped 5 bases, with 13 bases sitting between them. Per germline, CDR1 DFQATT and CDR2 SNEGSKA (reference sequence). The CDR3 loop reads CSAREPPQRTEAFF. The CDR3, as DNA: TGCAGTGCTAGAGAGCCACCTCAGCGGACTGAAGCTTTCTTT.

This clonotype was detected once. The genes are TRBV28 and TRBJ1-1, with 7 bases lining up with TRBD1. The CDR3 extends over 15 amino acids. Germline V CDR1 and CDR2: MDHEN, SYDVKM. The V and J ends lost 0 bases and 1 base, in that order; junction bases with no gene match: 2. CDR3 loop: CASSLWGTANTEAFF. CDR3 DNA: TGTGCCAGCAGTTTATGGGGGACAGCGAACACTGAAGCTTTCTTT.

This clonotype was found a few times. This chain uses TRBV2 with TRBJ1-5; D unclear. The CDR3 is made up of 13 amino acids. Per the germline V gene, CDR1 is SNHLY and CDR2 is FYNNEI. V lost 7 bases and J lost 4, with 11 bases in between. DNA for the CDR3: TGTGCCAGCACGATCGAGAGTAATCAGCCCCAGCATTTT. This codes for CASTIESNQPQHF. Drawing the rest from reference TRBV2 and TRBJ1-5, the complete variable domain is EPEVTQTPSHQVTQMGQEVILRCVPISNHLYFYWYRQILGQKVEFLVSFYNNEISEKSEIFDDQFSVERPDGSNFTLKIRSTKLEDSAMYFCASTIESNQPQHFGDGTRLSIL.

The chain carries TRBV5-1 and TRBJ2-3; the match to TRBD2 covers 10 bases. Germline CDR1 and CDR2: SGHRS and YFSETQ. The trim removed 8 bases at V and 2 bases at J, leaving 8 bases unmatched. This CDR3 has 15 residues. This CDR3 is CASSLLAGFTDTQYF. CDR3 nucleotide sequence: TGCGCCAGTAGCCTACTAGCGGGGTTCACAGATACGCAGTATTTT.

This clonotype was observed at least ten times. The chain is built from TRBV15 and TRBJ2-5; 12 nucleotides match TRBD2. Germline V CDR1 and CDR2: LNHNV, YYDKDF (reference sequence). The CDR3 totals 15 residues. J lost 5 bases, V lost 5 bases, and 6 bases had no gene match. The CDR3 is CATSFGLAGRETQYF. The CDR3 DNA follows: TGTGCCACCAGCTTTGGACTAGCGGGAAGGGAGACCCAGTACTTC.